What follows is one T cell receptor beta chain and its context. The target of this receptor is not known. No much larger clone is present one base from it, and per-base qualities are unavailable. TCRbeta CDR3 regions were amplified from genomic DNA by means of the immunoSEQ Assay, a bias-controlled multiplex PCR. In the paper's pipeline: Within the assay, amplification of reference gene primers was used to estimate how many nucleated cells each sample contained. To quantify the absolute abundance of each unique TCRbeta CDR3 rearrangement, sequence reads were collapsed and filtered. For each sample, productive Simpson clonality was calculated as the square root of Simpson's diversity index across productive rearrangements. This is the immuneACCESS table as TCRdb keeps it, with only in-frame sequences that have V and J called. A part of the clones is gone; compared with another copy, unresolved V genes explain less than half, and the rest is unexplained. The V and J calls and clone size come from that table; D and trimming were worked out from the DNA. This sample is represented by about 52,000 clones; around 84% of them were singletons. The ten largest make up about 15% of the sample.

These data are taken from a study of blood T cell repertoires in COVID-19 (dated by TCRdb to the early 2020s). For the study in its entirety: The collaborator samples originated in the United States, Italy and Spain and spanned the acute and convalescent phases of COVID-19. The material from the prospective study consisted of cDNA or gDNA derived from T cells, B-cell-depleted T cells, or PBMCs. Subjects who had been exposed to COVID-19, were actively infected with it, or had recovered from it provided the deeply sampled blood TCRbeta repertoires that made up the dataset. A freely available public database, intended as a resource for researchers studying the immune response to SARS-CoV-2, is where the repertoires were released. The samples were drawn from the first 160 participants of the ongoing ImmuneRACE study and from under 1,500 subjects provided by 6 global collaborators. Sample metadata almost always included a de-identified subject ID, COVID-19 status, age in years and sex. Where HLA class I and class II types were available, the types were taken from metadata supplied by the sample provider, not from assay-based typing. Study-level results and caveats: How much clinical and demographic metadata was included differed by source and by participant, and the metadata was provided uncurated.

Collaborating institutions collected whole blood in K2EDTA tubes following their own protocols. For TCRbeta analysis, collaborators shipped samples as frozen whole blood, isolated PBMCs, or DNA extracted from either of those sample types. The CDR1 and CDR2 encoded by the germline V gene are LGHNA and YNFKEQ. Trimming removed 1 base from V and 6 bases from J; the gene matches leave 9 bases unexplained. The CDR3 covers 17 residues, taking in both the cysteine and the phenylalanine. Kept here is only the CDR3 DNA, which spans 51 bases and is read in frame from base 1. The sequenced sample was peripheral blood. The chain couples TRBV4-2 to TRBJ1-6; a stretch of 7 junction bases matches TRBD1. This sequence originates from a man between 65 and 80 years old with acute or convalescent COVID-19. The CDR3 in this case is CASSQGPDRAANSPLHF. The DNA is as follows: TGTGCCAGCAGCCAAGGGCCTGACAGGGCGGCTAATTCACCCCTCCACTTT.